This entry concerns a single TCR beta chain. The sample comes from a study of control samples from healthy donors and cancer patients. CDR3 length equals 18 residues. V was trimmed by 1 base and J by 3 bases, leaving 22 bases between them. From germline, CDR1 is SEHNR and CDR2 FQNEAQ (reference sequence). This table comes from immunoSEQ multiplex PCR, and its TCRdb copy is limited to in-frame clones, with some not included. The sample lists 130,000 or so clones; 94% were seen once. V is TRBV7-9 and J is TRBJ2-7; no clear D. The clonotype was recovered from a middle-aged man in good health. The sequenced material came from blood. CDR3 amino acids: CASSLVFGQVKLFYEQYF. CDR3 nucleotide sequence: TGTGCCAGCAGCTTAGTTTTTGGGCAGGTTAAACTCTTCTACGAGCAGTACTTC. The variable domain in full, completed from reference TRBV7-9 and TRBJ2-7, reads DTGVSQNPRHKITKRGQNVTFRCDPISEHNRLYWYRQTLGQGPEFLTYFQNEAQLEKSRLLSDRFSAERPKGSFSTLEIQRTEQGDSAMYLCASSLVFGQVKLFYEQYFGPGTRLTVT.